This T cell receptor (beta chain) originates from a study of Graves' ophthalmopathy and Graves' hyperthyroidism. Stable hyperthyroidism meant no progression to ophthalmopathy within 18 months of follow-up. Reliance was placed on clinical symptoms, serum thyroxine, TRAb, thyroid ultrasound and orbital computed tomography for diagnosis. The CDR3 totals 13 residues. CDR1 is MNHNS, CDR2 SASEGT, per germline. Losses at the gene ends were 5 bases for V and 7 bases for J; bases not matched to a gene: 8. RNA transcripts provided the template for amplifying TCR beta CDR3 regions. Second-round multiplex PCR came after first-round RT-PCR with HTBI primers. TCRdb passed the multiplex PCR reads through MiXCR, listing each CDR3 protein once. The table shows roughly 610,000 distinct CDR3 sequences, with about 20% occurring only once.

This sequence joins TRBV6-1 and TRBJ2-7, with 7 bases lining up with TRBD2. Sequenced: peripheral blood. The TCR originated in a woman aged 18-35 years with stable Graves' hyperthyroidism. Some clones in this sample may be carry-over from other donors' samples. The CDR3 region is CASSLGLVDEQYF. CDR3 nucleotide sequence: TGTGCCAGCAGTCTAGGACTAGTGGATGAGCAGTACTTC.